This T cell receptor (beta chain) was documented in a study of early T cells in non-severe SARS-CoV-2 infection. V lost 6 bases and J lost 3; bases outside the gene matches: 3. The CDR3 consists of 13 residues. Looked up from germline, CDR1 is SGHDT and CDR2 is YYEEEE. As part of library construction, unique molecular identifiers were attached to individual cDNA molecules. MiXCR, applied by TCRdb to the 5' RACE reads, yields one record per CDR3 protein. The sample shows about 130,000 distinct CDR3 sequences, about 15% of them seen only once. The chain carries TRBV5-6 and TRBJ1-1; 9 bases align to TRBD1. Sample: whole blood. The TCR sequence derives from an adult who was a healthcare worker with PCR-confirmed SARS-CoV-2 infection or an uninfected control (not recorded which). CDR3 in amino acids: CASNRGPDTEAFF. CDR3 sequence (DNA): TGTGCCAGCAACAGGGGGCCGGACACTGAAGCTTTCTTT.